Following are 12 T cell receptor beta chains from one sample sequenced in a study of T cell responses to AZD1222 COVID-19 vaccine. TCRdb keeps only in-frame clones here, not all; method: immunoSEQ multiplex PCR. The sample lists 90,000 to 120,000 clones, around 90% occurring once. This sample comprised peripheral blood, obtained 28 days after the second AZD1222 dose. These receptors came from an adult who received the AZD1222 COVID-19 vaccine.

The CDR3 region has the DNA TGTGCCAGCTCACCAGTCTTTGAGGGGAACACCGGGGAGCTGTTTTTT. This sequence encodes CASSPVFEGNTGELFF. The chain uses TRBV18 and TRBJ2-2, with D tentatively TRBD2 (5 bases). Trimming cost V 2 bases and J 1 base, with 11 bases left between them. The CDR3 has 16 residues. From germline, CDR1 is KGHSH and CDR2 LQKENI.

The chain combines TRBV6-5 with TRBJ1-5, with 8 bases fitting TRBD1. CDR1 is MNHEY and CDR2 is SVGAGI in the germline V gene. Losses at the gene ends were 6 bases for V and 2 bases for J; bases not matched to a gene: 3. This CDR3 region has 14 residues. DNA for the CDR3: TGTGCCAGCAGAGGACAGGGTGGCAATCAGCCCCAGCATTTT. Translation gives CASRGQGGNQPQHF.

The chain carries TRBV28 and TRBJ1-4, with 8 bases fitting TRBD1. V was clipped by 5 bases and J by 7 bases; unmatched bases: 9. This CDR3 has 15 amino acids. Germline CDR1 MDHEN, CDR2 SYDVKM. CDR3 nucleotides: TGTGCCAGCAGTACTACAGGGGGGAGGCTTGAAAAACTGTTTTTT. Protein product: CASSTTGGRLEKLFF.

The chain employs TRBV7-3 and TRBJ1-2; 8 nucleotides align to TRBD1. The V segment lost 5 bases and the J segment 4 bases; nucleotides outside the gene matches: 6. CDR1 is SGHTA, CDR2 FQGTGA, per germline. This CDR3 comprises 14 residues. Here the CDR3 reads CASSPSGGSYGYTF. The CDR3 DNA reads TGTGCCAGCAGCCCCTCAGGGGGCTCCTATGGCTACACCTTC. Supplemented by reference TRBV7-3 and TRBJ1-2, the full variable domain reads GAGVSQTPSNKVTEKGKYVELRCDPISGHTALYWYRQSLGQGPEFLIYFQGTGAADDSGLPNDRFFAVRPEGSVSTLKIQRTERGDSAVYLCASSPSGGSYGYTFGSGTRLTVV.

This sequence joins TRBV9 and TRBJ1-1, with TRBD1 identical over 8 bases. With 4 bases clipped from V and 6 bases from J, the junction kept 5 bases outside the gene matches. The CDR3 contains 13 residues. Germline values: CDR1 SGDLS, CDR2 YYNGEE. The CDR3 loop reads CASSPWTGSEAFF. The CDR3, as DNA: TGTGCCAGCAGCCCCTGGACAGGGTCTGAAGCTTTCTTT.

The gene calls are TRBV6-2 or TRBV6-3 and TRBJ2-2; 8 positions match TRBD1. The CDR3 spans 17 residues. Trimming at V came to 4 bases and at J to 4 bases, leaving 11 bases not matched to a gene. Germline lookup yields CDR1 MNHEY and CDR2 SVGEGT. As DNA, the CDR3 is TGTGCCAGCAGTTTGGGCCCCCCAGGGGGCGGCACCGGGGAGCTGTTTTTT. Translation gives CASSLGPPGGGTGELFF.

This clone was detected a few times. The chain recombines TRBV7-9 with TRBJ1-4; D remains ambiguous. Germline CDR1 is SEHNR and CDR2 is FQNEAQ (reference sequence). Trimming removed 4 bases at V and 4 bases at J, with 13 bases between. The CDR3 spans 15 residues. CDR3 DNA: TGTGCCAGCAGCTCCCCAGGAGGGCGTAATGAAAAACTGTTTTTT. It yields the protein CASSSPGGRNEKLFF. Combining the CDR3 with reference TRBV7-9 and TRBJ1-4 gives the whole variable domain DTGVSQNPRHKITKRGQNVTFRCDPISEHNRLYWYRQTLGQGPEFLTYFQNEAQLEKSRLLSDRFSAERPKGSFSTLEIQRTEQGDSAMYLCASSSPGGRNEKLFFGSGTQLSVL.

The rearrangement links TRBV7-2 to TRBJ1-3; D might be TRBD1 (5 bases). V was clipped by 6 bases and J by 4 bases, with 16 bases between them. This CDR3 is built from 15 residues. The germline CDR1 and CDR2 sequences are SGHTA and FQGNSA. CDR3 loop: CASSSQGSLGNTIYF. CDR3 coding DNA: TGTGCCAGCAGTTCCCAGGGAAGTCTAGGAAACACCATATATTTT.

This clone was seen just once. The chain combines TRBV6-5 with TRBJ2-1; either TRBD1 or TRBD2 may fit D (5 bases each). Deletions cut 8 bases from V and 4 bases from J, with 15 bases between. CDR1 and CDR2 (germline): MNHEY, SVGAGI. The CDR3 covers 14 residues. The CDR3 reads CASQRGTQYNEQFF. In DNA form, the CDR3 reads TGTGCCAGCCAGAGAGGGACGCAATACAATGAGCAGTTCTTC.

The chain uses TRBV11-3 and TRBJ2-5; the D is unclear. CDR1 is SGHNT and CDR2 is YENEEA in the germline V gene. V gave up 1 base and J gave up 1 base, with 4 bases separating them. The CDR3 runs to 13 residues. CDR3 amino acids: CASSLVFQETQYF. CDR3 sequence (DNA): TGTGCCAGCAGCTTAGTCTTCCAAGAGACCCAGTACTTC.

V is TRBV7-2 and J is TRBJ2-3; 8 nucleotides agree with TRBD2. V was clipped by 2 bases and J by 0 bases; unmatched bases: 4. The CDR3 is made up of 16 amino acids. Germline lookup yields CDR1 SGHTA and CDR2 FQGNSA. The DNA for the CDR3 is TGTGCCAGCAGCTTACCGGCTAGCGGGAGCACAGATACGCAGTATTTT. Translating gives CASSLPASGSTDTQYF.

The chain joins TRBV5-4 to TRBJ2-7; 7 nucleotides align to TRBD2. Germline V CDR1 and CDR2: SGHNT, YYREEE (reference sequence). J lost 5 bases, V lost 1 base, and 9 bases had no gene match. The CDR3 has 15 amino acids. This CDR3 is CASSLLRGSMNEQYF. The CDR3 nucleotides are TGTGCCAGCAGCTTGCTGCGCGGGAGTATGAACGAGCAGTACTTC.